This passage covers 10 T cell receptor beta chains from one sample sequenced in a study of blood T cell repertoires in COVID-19. Method: immunoSEQ multiplex PCR; TCRdb's copy keeps in-frame clones and lacks some. Seen here are about 270,000 clones, 75% to 90% observed once, and the top ten hold approximately 4%. Sequencing was carried out using PBMCs or T cells enriched from blood (not recorded which). These TCRs come from a woman aged 30 to 39 with acute COVID-19.

J is TRBJ1-6 and V is TRBV7-8; D unresolved. The CDR3 is made up of 18 amino acids. Trimming took off 0 bases at V and 0 bases at J, with 12 bases between the two ends. Per the germline V gene, CDR1 is SGHVS and CDR2 is FQNEAQ. The CDR3 nucleotides are TGTGCCAGCAGCTTAGCCGCCCACCGGAGCTCCTATAATTCACCCCTCCACTTT. Translation: CASSLAAHRSSYNSPLHF.

The rearrangement uses TRBV29-1 and TRBJ1-2; no firm D call. Trimming took off 0 bases at V and 7 bases at J, with 6 bases between the two ends. Germline V lookup: CDR1 SQVTM, CDR2 ANQGSEA. This CDR3 is built from 11 residues. CDR3 DNA: TGCAGCGTTGAAGATCTGCGTGGCTACACCTTC. Its translation is CSVEDLRGYTF.

The chain carries TRBV6-1 and TRBJ2-5; no reliable D call. CDR3 size: 13 residues. Germline V gene sequence: CDR1 MNHNS, CDR2 SASEGT. V gave up 1 base and J gave up 5 bases, with 8 bases separating them. CDR3 sequence reads: CASSEGHRETQYF. The DNA of the CDR3 is TGTGCCAGCAGTGAAGGTCACCGGGAGACCCAGTACTTC.

This sequence joins TRBV7-9 and TRBJ2-3; D gene ambiguous. The germline V gene encodes CDR1 SEHNR and CDR2 FQNEAQ (reference sequence). V lost 1 base and J lost 8, with 10 bases in between. The CDR3 length is 13 residues. In nucleotides, the CDR3 is TGTGCCAGCAGCTTAGACCCTATCGTTACGCAGTATTTT. Its translation is CASSLDPIVTQYF.

V and J are TRBV5-1 and TRBJ1-1; D may be TRBD1 (5 bases). This CDR3 is 15 amino acids long. V lost 0 bases and J 3 bases, leaving 12 bases between the germline ends. Germline CDR1 and CDR2: SGHRS and YFSETQ. The CDR3 protein is CASSLGQLGDTEAFF. As DNA, the CDR3 is TGCGCCAGCAGCTTGGGACAGTTAGGGGACACTGAAGCTTTCTTT.

This chain uses TRBV2 with TRBJ2-3, with 8 bases matching TRBD2. Germline V gene lookup returns CDR1 SNHLY and CDR2 FYNNEI. The CDR3 runs 14 residues. Losses at the gene ends were 5 bases for V and 0 bases for J; bases not matched to a gene: 1. The DNA for the CDR3 is TGTGCCAGCAGTCGGACTAGCAGCACAGATACGCAGTATTTT. Its protein product is CASSRTSSTDTQYF.

The chain links TRBV4-1 to TRBJ2-1; 9 bases are shared with TRBD1. V lost 0 bases and J lost 7; bases outside the gene matches: 13. The CDR3 has 18 amino acids. Germline CDR1 is MGHRA and CDR2 is YSYEKL. The chain's CDR3 is CASSQDSDVGQGGNEQFF. The CDR3 bases are TGCGCCAGCAGCCAAGATAGCGACGTGGGACAGGGTGGGAATGAGCAGTTCTTC.

This clone occurred once. The V call is TRBV19, the J call TRBJ2-7, with 12 bases aligning to TRBD1. Germline V CDR1 and CDR2: LNHDA, SQIVND (reference sequence). The junction had 11 bases not matched to a gene; V was cut back by 6 bases and J by 8 bases. The CDR3 contains 15 residues. The CDR3, as DNA: TGTGCCAGTAGCCGAGCAGGGACAGGGGGCCAAAAGCAGTACTTC. Its protein product is CASSRAGTGGQKQYF.

The rearrangement joins TRBV27 to TRBJ1-1; 9 bases align to TRBD1. Germline CDR1 MNHEY, CDR2 SMNVEV (reference sequence). Trimming at V came to 6 bases and at J to 4 bases, leaving 9 bases not matched to a gene. CDR3 size: 15 residues. CDR3 bases: TGTGCCAGCAGCTACACCGGGACAGGGCGCACTGAAGCTTTCTTT. Translated: CASSYTGTGRTEAFF.

The V and J genes are TRBV5-1 and TRBJ2-1; the match to TRBD2 covers 7 bases. V was clipped by 3 bases and J by 3 bases; unmatched bases: 6. Germline V gives CDR1 SGHRS, CDR2 YFSETQ. This CDR3 region has 15 residues. The CDR3: CASSSLADFYNEQFF. In DNA form, the CDR3 reads TGCGCCAGCAGCTCTCTAGCGGACTTCTACAATGAGCAGTTCTTC.